This section outlines one T cell receptor beta chain sequence together with its context. Profiled with immunoSEQ multiplex PCR; TCRdb holds only in-frame clones, not every one. The top ten clones hold roughly 1.1% of a sample with fewer than 200,000 clones, about 85% of them seen once. This entry belongs to a study of blood T cell repertoires in COVID-19. The germline V and J ends were trimmed by 2 bases and 6 bases, with 18 bases remaining between them. This CDR3 is 15 amino acids long. The germline gives CDR1 SGHNT, CDR2 YYREEE (reference sequence). The rearrangement uses TRBV5-4 and TRBJ2-7; the D gene is possibly TRBD1 (6 bases). The origin of this receptor is a man in his fifties or sixties who had recovered from COVID-19. The sequenced sample consisted of peripheral blood. The CDR3 bases are TGTGCCAGCAGCTTCGACGTGGGGGCCTCCGGCGAGCAGTACTTC. The encoded protein is CASSFDVGASGEQYF.